This passage covers 26 T cell receptor beta chains from one sample sequenced in a study of blood T cell repertoires in COVID-19. Here immunoSEQ multiplex PCR was the method, and the copy in TCRdb shows in-frame clones only, minus some. The data show about 260,000 clones, 80% to 90% seen once. Sequenced material: peripheral blood. The receptor set was obtained from a man in his 60s with acute or convalescent COVID-19.

This clone was detected a few times. The chain has TRBV24-1 and TRBJ2-3; 9 bases are shared with TRBD2. Per the germline V gene, CDR1 is KGHDR and CDR2 is SFDVKD. The CDR3 is 15 amino acids. After removal of 5 bases from V and 2 bases from J, the junction contained 4 bases not matched to a gene. CDR3 protein: CATSARGGATDTQYF. CDR3 DNA: TGTGCCACCAGTGCTCGCGGGGGGGCCACAGATACGCAGTATTTT.

The chain combines TRBV27 with TRBJ2-7; TRBD1 aligns across 8 bases. There are 14 residues in the CDR3. The germline gives CDR1 MNHEY, CDR2 SMNVEV (reference sequence). Losses at the gene ends were 6 bases for V and 4 bases for J; bases not matched to a gene: 8. CDR3 loop: CASSARGQVYEQYF. CDR3 in DNA: TGTGCCAGCAGCGCCAGGGGGCAGGTTTACGAGCAGTACTTC.

V gene TRBV2 combines with J gene TRBJ2-3; TRBD1 agrees at 9 bases. This CDR3 has 17 amino acids. After removal of 6 bases from V and 7 bases from J, the junction contained 17 bases not matched to a gene. CDR1 and CDR2 from the germline V gene are SNHLY and FYNNEI. The CDR3: CASSSRDRVRSSHTQYF. Written as DNA, the CDR3 is TGTGCCAGCAGCTCTAGGGACAGGGTGCGGTCATCCCATACGCAGTATTTT.

The rearrangement joins TRBV2 to TRBJ1-6; D is uncertain. Trimming stripped 4 bases from V and 8 bases from J, with 12 bases between. The CDR3 sequence is 14 residues long. CDR1 and CDR2 from the germline V gene are SNHLY and FYNNEI. The CDR3 protein is CASSGIWADSPLHF. DNA for the CDR3: TGTGCCAGCAGTGGGATTTGGGCAGATTCACCCCTCCACTTT.

The chain recombines TRBV6-5 with TRBJ2-1; 9 nucleotides line up with TRBD1. This CDR3 has 15 residues. Germline CDR1 and CDR2: MNHEY and SVGAGI. The trim removed 2 bases at V and 7 bases at J, leaving 6 bases unmatched. The CDR3 DNA follows: TGTGCCAGCAGTTACCCCGGGACAGGGCTGAATGAGCAGTTCTTC. Its translation: CASSYPGTGLNEQFF.

The rearrangement uses TRBV5-4 and TRBJ1-4, with TRBD1 identical over 8 bases. J gave up 3 bases and V 4 bases, and 8 bases lay outside the gene matches. CDR3 length: 16 residues. Germline CDR1 reads SGHNT; CDR2 reads YYREEE (reference sequence). The CDR3 nucleotides are TGTGCCAGCAGCGCCCGACAGGGGAGGGCTAATGAAAAACTGTTTTTT. This translates into CASSARQGRANEKLFF. Drawing the rest from reference TRBV5-4 and TRBJ1-4, the complete variable domain is ETGVTQSPTHLIKTRGQQVTLRCSSQSGHNTVSWYQQALGQGPQFIFQYYREEENGRGNFPPRFSGLQFPNYSSELNVNALELDDSALYLCASSARQGRANEKLFFGSGTQLSVL.

The chain employs TRBV5-1 and TRBJ2-2; 12 bases line up with TRBD2. Losses at the gene ends were 1 base for V and 5 bases for J; bases not matched to a gene: 0. This CDR3 is 15 amino acids long. Per the germline V gene, CDR1 is SGHRS and CDR2 is YFSETQ. CDR3 bases: TGCGCCAGCAGCTTGCTAGCGGGAGGGACCGGGGAGCTGTTTTTT. Encoded protein: CASSLLAGGTGELFF.

CDR3 coding DNA: TGTGCCAGCAGTGAAGATGTCTTTTCCTCTGGGGCCAACGTCCTGACTTTC. Translating it yields CASSEDVFSSGANVLTF. The chain links TRBV2 to TRBJ2-6; no clear D. The CDR3 extends over 17 amino acids. Trimming removed 1 base at V and 0 bases at J, with 10 bases between. In germline, CDR1 is SNHLY, CDR2 FYNNEI.

V gene TRBV4-3 combines with J gene TRBJ2-1; 14 nucleotides match TRBD2. V lost 1 base to trimming and J lost 8 bases; unmatched junction nucleotides: 4. Germline CDR1 reads LGHNA; CDR2 reads YSLEER. The CDR3 contains 16 residues. As DNA, the CDR3 is TGCGCCAGCAGCCAAGGGACTAGCGGGAGGTTGTATGAGCAGTTCTTC. Protein product: CASSQGTSGRLYEQFF.

CDR3 sequence reads: CASIQSGRNTIYF. Here the CDR3 DNA reads TGTGCCAGCATCCAATCAGGAAGAAACACCATATATTTT. V and J are TRBV7-9 and TRBJ1-3; no clear D gene. V gave up 7 bases and J gave up 5 bases, with 12 bases separating them. This CDR3 is 13 amino acids long. Germline V CDR1 and CDR2: SEHNR, FQNEAQ (reference sequence).

The CDR3 DNA reads as TGTGCCAGCAGTGGGGGTGGGACAGTGAACTACGAGCAGTACTTC. Amino acid sequence: CASSGGGTVNYEQYF. The chain carries TRBV2 and TRBJ2-7; TRBD1 matches at 7 bases. The CDR3 has 15 amino acids. Germline V lookup: CDR1 SNHLY, CDR2 FYNNEI. V trimming: 4 bases; J trimming: 3 bases; junction bases outside the gene matches: 9.

J is TRBJ2-5 and V is TRBV5-4; 8 bases are shared with TRBD1. The V gene end was trimmed by 0 bases and the J gene end by 4 bases; junction bases not matched to a gene: 8. The CDR3 is 16 amino acids. Germline V gene data show CDR1 as SGHNT and CDR2 as YYREEE (reference sequence). CDR3: CASSLDETGARETQYF. DNA for the CDR3: TGTGCCAGCAGCTTGGATGAGACAGGGGCTCGAGAGACCCAGTACTTC.

J is TRBJ1-1 and V is TRBV28, with D tentatively TRBD1 (6 bases). This CDR3 is 16 amino acids long. V lost 4 bases and J 2 bases, leaving 17 bases between the germline ends. Germline V lookup: CDR1 MDHEN, CDR2 SYDVKM. CDR3 amino acids: CASSSGALRGNTEAFF. For the CDR3, the DNA is TGTGCCAGCAGTTCAGGGGCCCTCCGGGGAAACACTGAAGCTTTCTTT.

This clone came up once. V gene TRBV19 combines with J gene TRBJ2-2; 8 nucleotides line up with TRBD1. Germline values: CDR1 LNHDA, CDR2 SQIVND (reference sequence). CDR3 length: 17 amino acids. The V gene end was trimmed by 1 base and the J gene end by 3 bases; junction bases not matched to a gene: 7. The CDR3, as DNA: TGTGCCAGTAGTATAGTACGGACAGGGAAGGACACCGGGGAGCTGTTTTTT. Its translation: CASSIVRTGKDTGELFF.

The chain joins TRBV5-1 to TRBJ2-1; weak D call: TRBD1 (6 bases). V was trimmed by 1 base and J by 11 bases, leaving 16 bases between them. Germline V CDR1 and CDR2: SGHRS, YFSETQ. The CDR3 is 14 amino acids. CDR3 sequence (DNA): TGCGCCAGCAGCTTGCGGACAGACCTCGCACAGCAGTTCTTC. Translating it yields CASSLRTDLAQQFF.

CDR3 region: CASSLIPSVGTDTQYF. Written as DNA, the CDR3 is TGTGCCAGCAGCTTAATCCCGAGCGTCGGCACAGATACGCAGTATTTT. The chain couples TRBV7-2 to TRBJ2-3; D gene unclear. The germline V gene has CDR1 SGHTA and CDR2 FQGNSA. Trimming shortened V by 2 bases and J by 1 base, and 13 bases separated the two germline ends. This CDR3 has 16 amino acids.

This sequence joins TRBV29-1 and TRBJ1-3; TRBD1 might be the D (5 bases). This CDR3 is built from 14 residues. The germline CDR1 and CDR2 sequences are SQVTM and ANQGSEA. Trimming removed 1 base from V and 0 bases from J, with 7 bases in between. The CDR3 coding sequence is TGCAGCGTTGAAGCAGGGAACTCTGGAAACACCATATATTTT. Translating gives CSVEAGNSGNTIYF.

A few counts support this clone. The rearrangement links TRBV11-2 to TRBJ2-7, with a tentative D call TRBD2 (6 bases). Germline V CDR1 and CDR2: SGHAT, FQNNGV. The V gene lost 4 bases and the J gene lost 2 bases, with 21 bases spanning the gap. The CDR3 is made up of 17 amino acids. CDR3 region: CASSWGPGRTGAYEQYF. CDR3 DNA: TGTGCCAGCAGCTGGGGCCCTGGAAGGACGGGAGCCTACGAGCAGTACTTC.

V gene TRBV7-2 combines with J gene TRBJ2-5; a possible D gene is TRBD2 (6 bases). Trimming removed 2 bases from V and 1 base from J, with 11 bases in between. This CDR3 is 15 amino acids long. CDR1 SGHTA and CDR2 FQGNSA come from the germline V gene. This chain's CDR3 is CASSLRAGLQETQYF. The CDR3, as DNA: TGTGCCAGCAGCTTACGGGCGGGACTCCAAGAGACCCAGTACTTC. The whole variable domain, filled in from reference TRBV7-2 and TRBJ2-5, reads GAGVSQSPSNKVTEKGKDVELRCDPISGHTALYWYRQSLGQGLEFLIYFQGNSAPDKSGLPSDRFSAERTGGSVSTLTIQRTQQEDSAVYLCASSLRAGLQETQYFGPGTRLLVL.

This chain uses TRBV3-1 (or the pseudogene TRBV3-2) with TRBJ2-5; perhaps TRBD2 as D (5 bases). Germline CDR1 reads LGHDT; CDR2 reads YNNKEL (reference sequence). The V and J ends lost 4 bases and 5 bases respectively, with 11 bases between them. This CDR3 spans 13 amino acids. This CDR3 is CASSPAQRETQYF. The DNA of the CDR3 is TGTGCCAGCAGCCCCGCCCAGCGGGAGACCCAGTACTTC.

The V and J genes are TRBV6-2 or TRBV6-3 and TRBJ2-7; 13 bases are shared with TRBD2. The CDR3 has 14 amino acids. Germline-derived CDR1 and CDR2 are MNHEY and SVGEGT. Trimming cost V 4 bases and J 4 bases; bases outside gene matches: 1. CDR3: CASSLGLAGYEQYF. The CDR3 DNA sequence: TGTGCCAGCAGTTTGGGACTAGCGGGGTACGAGCAGTACTTC.

The chain uses TRBV7-9 and TRBJ2-1; 7 bases match TRBD2. This CDR3 contains 15 residues. J gave up 0 bases and V 2 bases, and 1 base lay outside the gene matches. Germline V gene data show CDR1 as SEHNR and CDR2 as FQNEAQ (reference sequence). The CDR3 protein is CASSLRGSSYNEQFF. In DNA, the CDR3 is TGTGCCAGCAGCTTACGCGGGAGCTCCTACAATGAGCAGTTCTTC.

The gene calls are TRBV24-1 and TRBJ1-1; D possibly corresponds to TRBD1 (6 bases). Germline V gene data show CDR1 as KGHDR and CDR2 as SFDVKD. Trimming left V 6 bases short and J 3 bases short, with 16 bases between. The CDR3 is 15 amino acids. The CDR3 sequence: CATSIGRQDDTEAFF. The CDR3 DNA reads as TGTGCCACCAGTATTGGGCGACAGGACGACACTGAAGCTTTCTTT.

The rearrangement joins TRBV4-1 to TRBJ2-7; maybe TRBD2 (6 bases). This CDR3 has 13 residues. Germline CDR1 MGHRA, CDR2 YSYEKL. Trimming left V 5 bases short and J 5 bases short, with 13 bases between. The CDR3 here is CASSSREAHEQYF. CDR3 sequence (DNA): TGCGCCAGCAGCTCAAGGGAGGCCCACGAGCAGTACTTC.

This clone has only one observation. This chain joins TRBV2 and TRBJ1-1, with 8 bases identical to TRBD1. V shed 5 bases and J 1 base; nucleotides not matched to a gene: 3. The CDR3 spans 14 residues. Per germline, CDR1 SNHLY and CDR2 FYNNEI. The CDR3 reads CASSYRGGNTEAFF. CDR3 DNA sequence: TGTGCCAGCAGTTACAGGGGGGGGAACACTGAAGCTTTCTTT.

This rearrangement joins TRBV7-2 to TRBJ2-7; 8 bases agree with TRBD2. The trim removed 2 bases at V and 3 bases at J, leaving 6 bases unmatched. CDR1 and CDR2 from the germline V gene are SGHTA and FQGNSA. This CDR3 contains 15 residues. Here the CDR3 DNA reads TGTGCCAGCAGCTTATTGAGCGGGAGTATCTACGAGCAGTACTTC. Translation: CASSLLSGSIYEQYF.